The present T cell receptor beta chain was sequenced within a study of T cell responses to AZD1222 COVID-19 vaccine. Whole-study results and caveats: At baseline, seropositivity was found in only a handful of AZD1222 recipients. The sample set comprised mostly white British donors with more females, and clonal diversity was possibly underestimated. Epitopes outside B.1.351 and B.1.1.7 mutated regions reportedly drew nearly half of spike TCRs. There were repertoire samples only from the period after the peak T cell response.

CDR3 length: 11 amino acids. V trimming: 5 bases; J trimming: 10 bases; junction bases outside the gene matches: 4. As concerns this clone: As yet, its antigen is unknown.

The method was immunoSEQ multiplex PCR; TCRdb's version includes in-frame clones alone and lacks a portion of them. The sample carries about 110,000 clones, about 82% recorded once. The source of this sequence is an adult in good health. The sample was peripheral blood, taken on day 0 of AZD1222 vaccination. This chain uses TRBV12-3 or TRBV12-4 with TRBJ1-1, with 7 bases identical to TRBD1. CDR3 residues: CASSRQGLAFF. In DNA form, the CDR3 reads TGTGCCAGCAGTCGACAGGGCTTAGCTTTCTTT.